The clone carrying this T cell receptor beta chain turned up a few times. Its antigen remains unidentified. The source of the sample is a study of identical twins. General observations from the study: Beta out-of-frame sequences showed weaker excess sharing between twins.

Per the germline V gene, CDR1 is LNHDA and CDR2 is SQIVND (reference sequence). The CDR3 sequence is 15 residues long. J was trimmed by 9 bases and V by 4 bases; bases with no gene match: 7. Template switching created a universal primer site, and the cDNA included unique molecular identifiers. TCRdb passed the 5' RACE reads through MiXCR, listing each CDR3 protein once. In the table there are hundreds of thousands of distinct CDR3 sequences, around 6% of which are singletons. The specimen was naive T cells sorted from blood. This TCR was sampled from a man younger than 35 in good health. The chain recombines TRBV19 with TRBJ2-1; 12 bases are shared with TRBD2. CDR3 in amino acids: CASSTLAGGPSEQFF. The CDR3, as DNA: TGTGCCAGTAGTACTCTAGCGGGAGGGCCCAGTGAGCAGTTCTTC. Looking up the rest from reference TRBV19 and TRBJ2-1 gives the full variable domain: DGGITQSPKYLFRKEGQNVTLSCEQNLNHDAMYWYRQDPGQGLRLIYYSQIVNDFQKGDIAEGYSVSREKKESFPLTVTSAQKNPTAFYLCASSTLAGGPSEQFFGPGTRLTVL.